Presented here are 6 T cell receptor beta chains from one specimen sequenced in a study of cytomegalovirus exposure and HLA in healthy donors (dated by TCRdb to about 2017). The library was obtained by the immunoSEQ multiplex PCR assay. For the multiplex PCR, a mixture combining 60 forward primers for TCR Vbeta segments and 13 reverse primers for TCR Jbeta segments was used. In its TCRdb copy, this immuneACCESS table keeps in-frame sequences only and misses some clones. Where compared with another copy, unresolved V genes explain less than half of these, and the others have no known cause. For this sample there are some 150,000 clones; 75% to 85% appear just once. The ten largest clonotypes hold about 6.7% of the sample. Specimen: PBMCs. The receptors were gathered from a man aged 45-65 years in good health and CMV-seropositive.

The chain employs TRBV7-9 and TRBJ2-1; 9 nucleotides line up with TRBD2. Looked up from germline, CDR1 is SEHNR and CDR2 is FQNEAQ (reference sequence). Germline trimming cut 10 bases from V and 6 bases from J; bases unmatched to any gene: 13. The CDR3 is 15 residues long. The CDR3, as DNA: TGTGCCACCAAAGTGCTTAGCGGGAGTGCCAATGAGCAGTTCTTC. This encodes CATKVLSGSANEQFF.

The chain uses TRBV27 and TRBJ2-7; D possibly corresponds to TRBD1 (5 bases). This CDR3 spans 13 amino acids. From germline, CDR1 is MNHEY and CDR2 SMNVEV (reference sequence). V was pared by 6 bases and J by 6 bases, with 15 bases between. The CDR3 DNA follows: TGTGCCAGCAGACTCAATGGGGCTAGCGAGCAGTACTTC. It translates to CASRLNGASEQYF.

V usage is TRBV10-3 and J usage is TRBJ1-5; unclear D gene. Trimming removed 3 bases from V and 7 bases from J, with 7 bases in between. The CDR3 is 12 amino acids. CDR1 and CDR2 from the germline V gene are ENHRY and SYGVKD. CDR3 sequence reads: CAISDSFQPQHF. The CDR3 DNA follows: TGTGCCATCAGTGACTCTTTCCAGCCCCAGCATTTT.

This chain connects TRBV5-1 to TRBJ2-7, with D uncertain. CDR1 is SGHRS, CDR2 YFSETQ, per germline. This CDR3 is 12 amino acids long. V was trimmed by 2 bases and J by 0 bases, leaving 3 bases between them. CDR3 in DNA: TGCGCCAGCAGCTTACTCTCCTACGAGCAGTACTTC. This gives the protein CASSLLSYEQYF.

CDR3 region: CASSATGQGTYEQYF. The CDR3 DNA sequence: TGTGCCAGCAGCGCAACGGGACAGGGGACCTACGAGCAGTACTTC. The rearrangement links TRBV7-8 to TRBJ2-7, with 10 bases that match TRBD1. J lost 2 bases, V lost 5 bases, and 6 bases had no gene match. Germline values: CDR1 SGHVS, CDR2 FQNEAQ. CDR3 size: 15 residues.

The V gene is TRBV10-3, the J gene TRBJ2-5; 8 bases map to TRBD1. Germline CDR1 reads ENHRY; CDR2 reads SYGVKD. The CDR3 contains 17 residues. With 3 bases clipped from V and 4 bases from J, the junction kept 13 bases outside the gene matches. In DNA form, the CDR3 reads TGTGCCATCAGTGACCGAGCTAGGACAGGGTCCGGAGAGACCCAGTACTTC. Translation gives CAISDRARTGSGETQYF.